This TCR beta chain was sequenced for a study of control samples from healthy donors and cancer patients. Some clones are missing from TCRdb's copy, which holds only in-frame ones; the method was immunoSEQ multiplex PCR. Of about 89,000 clones in the sample, 86% were seen once. V was clipped by 3 bases and J by 10 bases, with 19 bases between them. The CDR3 contains 14 residues. The germline gives CDR1 GTSNPN, CDR2 SVGIG (reference sequence). The genes are TRBV30 and TRBJ1-5; perhaps TRBD1 as D (6 bases). The sample consisted of blood. The sequence was obtained from a man aged 25 to 40 in good health. This chain's CDR3 is CAWRGADPISPQHF. In nucleotides, the CDR3 is TGTGCCTGGAGGGGGGCCGACCCGATCAGCCCCCAGCATTTT.